The sequence of this T cell receptor (beta chain) was determined in a study of blood T cell repertoires in COVID-19. In the study overall: Researchers got acute and convalescent COVID-19 samples from the United States, Italy and Spain. Nucleic acid was either cDNA or gDNA, and it came from T cells, B-cell-depleted T cells, or PBMCs.

The V and J ends lost 5 bases and 0 bases respectively, with 11 bases between them. The CDR3 spans 15 residues. The germline gives CDR1 LNHNV, CDR2 YYDKDF (reference sequence). In the original workflow: Reference gene primer amplification in the assay estimated nucleated cell counts. Assay: immunoSEQ multiplex PCR; the TCRdb copy retains only in-frame clones and omits some. V and J calls and clone size are copied from that table; D and trimming were computed from the DNA. Altogether about 110,000 clones are present, 80% being singletons, with the ten largest covering about 4.1%. This clonotype originated in a human donor in a cohort sampled during active or convalescent COVID-19. The sequencing sample was made of peripheral blood. This chain joins TRBV15 and TRBJ2-1; D may be TRBD2 (6 bases). CDR3 sequence (DNA): TGTGCCACCAGCGGGGGACTTGCCTCCTACAATGAGCAGTTCTTC. This gives the protein CATSGGLASYNEQFF.